The clone carrying this T cell receptor (beta chain) was observed a few times. Its antigen remains unknown. These data come from a study of Graves' ophthalmopathy and Graves' hyperthyroidism. The CDR3 has 16 amino acids. Trimming pared 4 bases from V and 3 bases from J, leaving 18 bases between. From germline, CDR1 is DFQATT and CDR2 SNEGSKA (reference sequence). From RNA, the CDR3 regions of TCR beta chains were amplified and sequenced. The first-round RT-PCR employed HTBI primers together with the Qiagen OneStep RT-PCR kit. A multiplex PCR was then performed as the second round. One entry per CDR3 protein, called by TCRdb with MiXCR from the multiplex PCR reads. The sample carries about 740,000 distinct CDR3 sequences, roughly two fifths recorded once. Broader study findings: Clonotypes were expanded in thyroid at above 0.001 frequency, and most also appeared in blood.

Sample: peripheral blood. The receptor was derived from an adult man with Graves' ophthalmopathy. The chain is built from TRBV20-1 and TRBJ2-2; D is possibly TRBD1 (6 bases). The CDR3, as DNA: TGCAGTGCTACCGGGACACAACCTTCTTACACCGGGGAGCTGTTTTTT. Translating gives CSATGTQPSYTGELFF.